Shown below are 16 T cell receptor beta chains from a single sample sequenced in a study of response to subunit inactivated influenza vaccine. TCRdb reprocessed the RT-PCR reads with MiXCR, giving one entry per CDR3 protein. The sample has over 400,000 distinct CDR3 sequences, 10% to 15% seen once. Sequenced material: PBMCs from blood, taken 40 to 50 days after vaccination. The receptors were gathered from a man aged 50-60 years who received an inactivated influenza vaccine.

The sample holds a few counts of this clonotype. V gene TRBV12-3 or TRBV12-4 combines with J gene TRBJ1-5, with D unclear. Trimming removed 3 bases from V and 5 bases from J, with 11 bases in between. This CDR3 has 14 residues. In DNA, the CDR3 is TGTGCCAGCAGTTTCAAGAGTGGCCATCAGCCCCAGCATTTT. Amino acids: CASSFKSGHQPQHF.

The chain recombines TRBV5-1 with TRBJ2-5; D gene uncertain. The V gene's germline CDR1 is SGHRS and CDR2 YFSETQ. CDR3 size: 13 residues. Trimming stripped 4 bases from V and 2 bases from J, with 9 bases between. CDR3 in DNA: TGCGCCAGCAGCCCGCTGGGACAAGAGACCCAGTACTTC. Translation: CASSPLGQETQYF.

This clonotype appeared many times. For the CDR3, the DNA is TGTGCCAGCAGCAAATCCCCCAGGGAGAATGAGCAGTTCTTC. This codes for CASSKSPRENEQFF. The chain recombines TRBV21-1 with TRBJ2-1; the table's D gene call, TRBD1, was not cross checked with the DNA. TRBV21-1 is given as a pseudogene. The CDR3 has 14 residues.

This clonotype has a handful of counts. The chain has TRBV6-2 or TRBV6-3 and TRBJ2-1, with 12 nucleotides matching TRBD2. Per the germline V gene, CDR1 is MNHEY and CDR2 is SVGEGT. The CDR3 runs to 15 residues. J lost 9 bases, V lost 7 bases, and 10 bases had no gene match. The CDR3 loop reads CASMLLAGGRSEQFF. The CDR3 DNA sequence: TGTGCCAGCATGCTACTAGCGGGAGGCCGGAGTGAGCAGTTCTTC.

This rearrangement joins TRBV9 to TRBJ2-5; 8 nucleotides line up with TRBD2. V lost 0 bases and J lost 5; bases outside the gene matches: 6. The V gene's germline CDR1 is SGDLS and CDR2 YYNGEE. The CDR3 covers 15 residues. DNA for the CDR3: TGTGCCAGCAGCGTAGTAGGCGGGAGGTCGGAGACCCAGTACTTC. Translating gives CASSVVGGRSETQYF.

This clonotype appeared many times. The chain uses TRBV12-3 or TRBV12-4 and TRBJ2-1; possibly TRBD2 for D (5 bases). The CDR3 has 13 residues. The V end lost 6 bases, the J end lost 11 bases, and 17 bases lay between the germline ends. The CDR3 DNA reads as TGTGCCAGCAGCCAAGTCCGGGATCAACAGCAGTTCTTC. Translated: CASSQVRDQQQFF.

The chain's CDR3 is CASRPDRGSQFF. The CDR3 nucleotides are TGTGCCAGCAGACCGGACAGGGGGTCACAGTTCTTC. The rearrangement links TRBV12-3 or TRBV12-4 to TRBJ2-1, with TRBD1 matching over 10 bases. This CDR3 spans 12 amino acids. V gave up 6 bases and J gave up 13 bases; unmatched junction bases: 6.

The chain carries TRBV20-1 and TRBJ1-1, with D unresolved. This CDR3 region has 13 residues. Germline V gene data show CDR1 as DFQATT and CDR2 as SNEGSKA (reference sequence). The germline V and J ends were trimmed by 2 bases and 6 bases, with 13 bases remaining between them. DNA of the CDR3: TGCAGTGCTAGATCAATTGGACGGCCTGAAGCTTTCTTT. This translates into CSARSIGRPEAFF.

This clonotype came up a few times. The chain links TRBV20-1 to TRBJ2-1, with 12 bases lining up with TRBD2. The CDR3 sequence is 14 residues long. V was pared by 0 bases and J by 8 bases, with 2 bases of the junction left unmatched. Germline CDR1 is DFQATT and CDR2 is SNEGSKA (reference sequence). This chain's CDR3 is CSARDLAGGDEQFF. Written as DNA, the CDR3 is TGCAGTGCTAGAGATCTAGCGGGAGGGGATGAGCAGTTCTTC.

Written as DNA, the CDR3 is TGCGCCAGCAGCCCACGGCTGCGGGGGGGAGTTGAGACCCAGTACTTC. Translation gives CASSPRLRGGVETQYF. The rearrangement uses TRBV5-1 and TRBJ2-5; 9 bases are shared with TRBD2. This CDR3 region has 16 residues. Losses at the gene ends were 4 bases for V and 5 bases for J; bases not matched to a gene: 12. Per the germline V gene, CDR1 is SGHRS and CDR2 is YFSETQ.

This clonotype occurred a few times. This chain uses TRBV20-1 with TRBJ2-3, with D uncertain. CDR3 size: 15 residues. Germline CDR1 is DFQATT and CDR2 is SNEGSKA (reference sequence). The V and J ends lost 5 bases and 2 bases respectively, with 17 bases between them. This chain's CDR3 is CSASGGGWNTDTQYF. The CDR3, as DNA: TGCAGTGCTTCGGGTGGCGGATGGAACACAGATACGCAGTATTTT.

This clonotype came up many times. The gene calls are TRBV20-1 and TRBJ2-7; D is uncertain. This CDR3 has 11 residues. In germline, CDR1 is DFQATT, CDR2 SNEGSKA (reference sequence). Trimming shortened V by 7 bases and J by 2 bases, and 9 bases separated the two germline ends. CDR3 protein: CSVKGPYEQYF. In DNA form, the CDR3 reads TGCAGTGTTAAGGGCCCCTACGAGCAGTACTTC.

This clonotype was picked up a small number of times. The rearrangement joins TRBV12-3 or TRBV12-4 to TRBJ2-1; D remains ambiguous. The V end lost 1 base, the J end lost 1 base, and 8 bases lay between the germline ends. The CDR3 is 15 amino acids. The CDR3 region is CASSLGPFSYNEQFF. The CDR3 nucleotides are TGTGCCAGCAGTTTAGGGCCCTTTTCCTACAATGAGCAGTTCTTC.

This clonotype was seen repeatedly, ten times or more. The chain couples TRBV12-3 or TRBV12-4 to TRBJ2-7; either TRBD1 or TRBD2 may fit D (5 bases each). The CDR3 contains 16 residues. Trimming cost V 3 bases and J 5 bases, with 20 bases left between them. This chain's CDR3 is CASSLGLGPSVDEQYF. The CDR3 DNA follows: TGTGCCAGCAGTTTGGGGTTGGGACCGTCGGTGGACGAGCAGTACTTC.

This clonotype was picked up many times. This chain links TRBV15 with TRBJ1-2; D possibly corresponds to TRBD1 (5 bases). The CDR3 sequence is 13 residues long. Trimming took 1 base from V and 2 from J, leaving 5 bases between them. Germline CDR1 is LNHNV and CDR2 is YYDKDF (reference sequence). CDR3 DNA: TGTGCCACCAGCAGAGGGGGGAACTATGGCTACACCTTC. As protein: CATSRGGNYGYTF.

This clonotype was detected ten times or more. The chain joins TRBV12-3 or TRBV12-4 to TRBJ2-5; D remains ambiguous. V lost 3 bases, J lost 9 bases, and 11 bases lay in between. The CDR3 consists of 12 residues. This chain's CDR3 is CASSFDIAAQYF. CDR3 sequence (DNA): TGTGCCAGCAGTTTTGATATTGCGGCCCAGTACTTC.